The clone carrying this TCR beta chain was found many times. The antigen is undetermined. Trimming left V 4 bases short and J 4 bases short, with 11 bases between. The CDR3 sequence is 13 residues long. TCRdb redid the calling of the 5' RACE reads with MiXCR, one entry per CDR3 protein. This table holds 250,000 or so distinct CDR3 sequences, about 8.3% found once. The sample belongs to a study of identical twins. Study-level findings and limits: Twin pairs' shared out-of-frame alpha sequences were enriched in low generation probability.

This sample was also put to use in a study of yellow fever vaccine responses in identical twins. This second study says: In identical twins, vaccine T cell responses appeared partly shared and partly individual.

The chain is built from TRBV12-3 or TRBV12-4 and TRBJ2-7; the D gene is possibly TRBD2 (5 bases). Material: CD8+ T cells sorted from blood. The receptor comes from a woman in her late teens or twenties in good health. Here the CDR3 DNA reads TGTGCCAGCAGTTACGGGGTCCTTTACGAGCAGTACTTC. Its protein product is CASSYGVLYEQYF.